The 32 T cell receptor beta chains given below trace back to one sample, sequenced in a study of early T cells in non-severe SARS-CoV-2 infection. TCRdb independently ran MiXCR on the 5' RACE reads; one entry per CDR3 protein. Of over 100,000 distinct CDR3 sequences listed, around 13% are singletons. The sequenced sample was whole blood. Source of these receptors: an adult who was a healthcare worker with PCR-confirmed SARS-CoV-2 infection or an uninfected control (not recorded which).

This clonotype showed up just a few times. The chain links TRBV14 to TRBJ2-3; 8 nucleotides align to TRBD2. The CDR3 totals 17 residues. Germline loops: CDR1 SGHDN, CDR2 FVKESK. The V and J ends lost 5 bases and 3 bases, in that order; junction bases with no gene match: 13. The CDR3 bases are TGTGCCAGCAGCTACGCCTCCGGGACTAGTATGACAGATACGCAGTATTTT. Residues: CASSYASGTSMTDTQYF.

V usage is TRBV20-1 and J usage is TRBJ1-1, with D possibly matching TRBD1 (5 bases). CDR3 length equals 13 residues. Germline V lookup: CDR1 DFQATT, CDR2 SNEGSKA (reference sequence). Trimming left V 3 bases short and J 0 bases short, with 8 bases between. The CDR3 nucleotides are TGCAGTGCTAGTAAGGGGATGAACACTGAAGCTTTCTTT. Protein sequence: CSASKGMNTEAFF.

This clonotype occurred a few times. The chain employs TRBV5-8 and TRBJ2-2; no definite D call. Trimming took 2 bases from V and 0 from J, leaving 11 bases between them. This CDR3 spans 16 amino acids. CDR1 is SGHTS, CDR2 YDEGEE, per germline. The CDR3 DNA sequence: TGTGCCAGCAGCTTACCCGAAACAGCGAACACCGGGGAGCTGTTTTTT. Protein product: CASSLPETANTGELFF.

The chain is built from TRBV7-2 and TRBJ2-1; 9 bases match TRBD2. V trimming: 1 base; J trimming: 7 bases; junction bases outside the gene matches: 8. Germline CDR1 is SGHTA and CDR2 is FQGNSA. The CDR3 is 16 residues long. CDR3 loop: CASSLETGLAGNEQFF. CDR3 nucleotides: TGTGCCAGCAGCTTAGAAACGGGACTAGCTGGAAATGAGCAGTTCTTC.

This clonotype was seen many times. The chain has TRBV20-1 and TRBJ2-1, with 16 bases identical to TRBD2. The length of the CDR3 is 16 residues. V lost 6 bases to trimming and J lost 4 bases; unmatched junction nucleotides: 6. Germline CDR1 reads DFQATT; CDR2 reads SNEGSKA (reference sequence). The CDR3 bases are TGCAGTGCCAATCCGGGACTAGCGGGAGGGTACAATGAGCAGTTCTTC. Amino acids: CSANPGLAGGYNEQFF.

In its sample, this clonotype was seen a few times. The chain carries TRBV11-2 and TRBJ2-5; D may be TRBD1 or TRBD2 (6 bases each). The CDR3 loop spans 13 amino acids. V lost 5 bases and J 5 bases, leaving 12 bases between the germline ends. The germline CDR1 and CDR2 sequences are SGHAT and FQNNGV. The DNA of the CDR3 is TGTGCCAGCAGCCAGGGGCGGGGTGAGACCCAGTACTTC. Translated: CASSQGRGETQYF.

In its sample, this clonotype was seen a few times. The CDR3 is CSASPSGTQNSPLHF. The DNA of the CDR3 is TGCAGTGCTAGCCCCTCCGGGACCCAAAATTCACCCCTCCACTTT. The chain has TRBV20-1 and TRBJ1-6, with D maybe TRBD1 (5 bases). The germline V and J ends were trimmed by 3 bases and 7 bases, with 16 bases remaining between them. The CDR3 consists of 15 residues. Germline-derived CDR1 and CDR2 are DFQATT and SNEGSKA (reference sequence).

The chain uses TRBV7-9 and TRBJ2-3, with TRBD2 as a possible D gene (5 bases). Germline V gene data show CDR1 as SEHNR and CDR2 as FQNEAQ (reference sequence). The CDR3 consists of 13 residues. V was trimmed by 5 bases and J by 8 bases, leaving 14 bases between them. CDR3 DNA sequence: TGTGCCAGCAGCCCCCCCGGCGGGTTTACGCAGTATTTT. Protein: CASSPPGGFTQYF.

The J gene is TRBJ2-3, the V gene TRBV5-1; TRBD2 aligns across 7 bases. Germline V lookup: CDR1 SGHRS, CDR2 YFSETQ. V was clipped by 5 bases and J by 6 bases; unmatched bases: 9. The CDR3 spans 14 residues. As DNA, the CDR3 is TGCGCCAGCAGAAACGCGGGAGTAGCCGATACGCAGTATTTT. Translation: CASRNAGVADTQYF.

The chain uses TRBV6-6 and TRBJ1-2, with D perhaps TRBD1 (5 bases). V was clipped by 2 bases and J by 4 bases, with 11 bases between them. CDR1 and CDR2 (germline): MNHNY, SVGAGI (reference sequence). This CDR3 is 14 amino acids long. The CDR3 loop reads CASSYGEGTYGYTF. The CDR3 nucleotides read TGTGCCAGCAGTTACGGGGAGGGGACCTATGGCTACACCTTC.

This clonotype showed up many times. V usage is TRBV6-5 and J usage is TRBJ1-4; possible D gene TRBD1, 5 bases. Trimming took off 2 bases at V and 14 bases at J, with 15 bases between the two ends. The CDR3 covers 13 residues. Germline-derived CDR1 and CDR2 are MNHEY and SVGAGI. The CDR3 region has the DNA TGTGCCAGCAGTTACACGGGGACGGAGACGCTGTTTTTT. Its protein product is CASSYTGTETLFF.

V and J are TRBV25-1 and TRBJ2-3, with D possibly being TRBD1 (5 bases). V lost 6 bases to trimming and J lost 2 bases, with 18 bases between them. Germline V gives CDR1 MGHDK, CDR2 SYGVNS. This CDR3 spans 16 amino acids. The CDR3 DNA reads as TGTGCCAGCAGAACAAGTCGTGGGGCAACCACAGATACGCAGTATTTT. It translates to CASRTSRGATTDTQYF. The whole variable domain, remainder taken from reference TRBV25-1 and TRBJ2-3, is EADIYQTPRYLVIGTGKKITLECSQTMGHDKMYWYQQDPGMELHLIHYSYGVNSTEKGDLSSESTVSRIRTEHFPLTLESARPSHTSQYLCASRTSRGATTDTQYFGPGTRLTVL.

V usage is TRBV28 and J usage is TRBJ2-1, with 14 bases fitting TRBD2. CDR3 length equals 17 residues. After removal of 5 bases from V and 6 bases from J, the junction contained 9 bases not matched to a gene. Germline CDR1 reads MDHEN; CDR2 reads SYDVKM. CDR3 in amino acids: CASSHGATSGRGNEQFF. The CDR3 DNA sequence: TGTGCCAGCAGTCACGGCGCGACTAGCGGGAGGGGCAATGAGCAGTTCTTC.

This clonotype was detected ten times or more. This chain uses TRBV7-8 with TRBJ2-7, with D possibly being TRBD2 (6 bases). The CDR3 spans 15 residues. Germline assignment: CDR1 SGHVS and CDR2 FQNEAQ. Deletions cut 8 bases from V and 6 bases from J, with 23 bases between. CDR3 DNA: TGTGCCAGCGCGCCCTGGGACTTCACCAGTTCCGAGCAGTACTTC. Protein: CASAPWDFTSSEQYF.

The rearrangement uses TRBV12-3 or TRBV12-4 and TRBJ2-2; unclear D gene. V was cut by 1 base and J by 5 bases, with 2 bases left in between. CDR3 length: 12 amino acids. CDR3 nucleotides: TGTGCCAGCAGTTTAGTAACCGGGGAGCTGTTTTTT. Protein product: CASSLVTGELFF.

This clonotype was seen ten or more times. The chain employs TRBV12-3 or TRBV12-4 and TRBJ1-5; no definite D call. Trimming shortened V by 5 bases and J by 6 bases, and 8 bases separated the two germline ends. The CDR3 runs 12 residues. As DNA, the CDR3 is TGTGCCAGCAGTATACACGGTCAGCCCCAGCATTTT. Translation: CASSIHGQPQHF.

This clonotype was picked up many times. J is TRBJ2-7 and V is TRBV30, with D hard to call. The ends were cut back, 5 bases at V and 6 bases at J, with 11 bases in the middle. The CDR3 spans 11 residues. CDR1 and CDR2 (germline): GTSNPN, SVGIG (reference sequence). In DNA, the CDR3 is TGTGCCTGGGGCTGGTCTGCCGAGCAGTACTTC. Its protein product is CAWGWSAEQYF.

This rearrangement joins TRBV2 to TRBJ1-5; D not certain. The germline CDR1 and CDR2 sequences are SNHLY and FYNNEI. The ends were cut back, 8 bases at V and 6 bases at J, with 14 bases in the middle. The CDR3 is 13 residues long. The CDR3 DNA sequence: TGTGCCAGCGGAGACATATCAGGTCAGCCCCAGCATTTT. Its translation is CASGDISGQPQHF.

This clonotype was seen more than once but under ten times. The chain links TRBV27 to TRBJ2-1, with 14 bases lining up with TRBD2. The CDR3 runs 15 residues. J lost 8 bases, V lost 5 bases, and 5 bases had no gene match. Looked up from germline, CDR1 is MNHEY and CDR2 is SMNVEV (reference sequence). For the CDR3, the DNA is TGTGCCAGCAGTCCCGGGACTAGCGGGAGTTATGAGCAGTTCTTC. Protein product: CASSPGTSGSYEQFF.

The chain is built from TRBV6-5 and TRBJ2-3; TRBD1 matches at 7 bases. The CDR3 is 18 amino acids. The germline CDR1 and CDR2 sequences are MNHEY and SVGAGI. V lost 5 bases and J lost 1; bases outside the gene matches: 15. For the CDR3, the DNA is TGTGCCAGCAGTCCCTCCGGGACAGTCCATATTGGCACAGATACGCAGTATTTT. Encoded protein: CASSPSGTVHIGTDTQYF.

This chain joins TRBV20-1 and TRBJ1-5; D call uncertain. This CDR3 region has 13 residues. Germline lookup yields CDR1 DFQATT and CDR2 SNEGSKA (reference sequence). V was trimmed by 4 bases and J by 2 bases, leaving 9 bases between them. CDR3 nucleotides: TGCAGTGCTATGTCCGGGGGCAATCAGCCCCAGCATTTT. It codes for CSAMSGGNQPQHF.

This clonotype was observed a handful of times. CDR3 in amino acids: CASSLAGRGPTGELFF. The CDR3 DNA is TGTGCCAGCAGTTTAGCGGGCAGGGGGCCCACCGGGGAGCTGTTTTTT. J is TRBJ2-2 and V is TRBV12-3 or TRBV12-4, with 8 bases identical to TRBD1. With 0 bases clipped from V and 4 bases from J, the junction kept 4 bases outside the gene matches. The length of the CDR3 is 16 residues.

This clonotype has a handful of counts. V and J are TRBV5-4 and TRBJ2-1, with 8 bases matching TRBD2. This CDR3 region has 16 residues. Looked up from germline, CDR1 is SGHNT and CDR2 is YYREEE (reference sequence). V lost 0 bases and J lost 7; bases outside the gene matches: 9. CDR3 nucleotide sequence: TGTGCCAGCAGCTTGGGAGCGGGAGTCAGGGTAAATGAGCAGTTCTTC. Its translation is CASSLGAGVRVNEQFF.

This clonotype was seen repeatedly, ten times or more. At one end the junction does not follow the germline gene, possibly because of a read error. This sequence joins TRBV3-1 and TRBJ2-7; D gene uncertain. Germline V gene lookup returns CDR1 LGHDT and CDR2 YNNKEL (reference sequence). The CDR3 is 16 amino acids. This chain's CDR3 is CASSKDPGELFYEQYF. CDR3 DNA sequence: TGTGCCAGCAGCAAAGATCCGGGCGAACTTTTCTACGAGCAGTACTTC.

The chain joins TRBV6-6 to TRBJ2-5, with no clear D. Per germline, CDR1 MNHNY and CDR2 SVGAGI (reference sequence). There are 12 residues in the CDR3. The ends were cut back, 3 bases at V and 5 bases at J, with 7 bases in the middle. CDR3: CASSYPLETQYF. CDR3 bases: TGTGCCAGCAGTTATCCTCTTGAGACCCAGTACTTC.

The table lists this clonotype with many counts. The chain has TRBV29-1 and TRBJ2-1; 7 bases align to TRBD2. This CDR3 has 12 amino acids. Germline assignment: CDR1 SQVTM and CDR2 ANQGSEA. Germline trimming cut 3 bases from V and 4 bases from J; bases unmatched to any gene: 0. The CDR3 DNA reads TGCAGCGTTGAGCGGGAGTACAATGAGCAGTTCTTC. This gives the protein CSVEREYNEQFF.

This clonotype was found many times. The chain couples TRBV7-2 to TRBJ2-1; 11 bases map to TRBD2. From germline, CDR1 is SGHTA and CDR2 FQGNSA. Trimming at V came to 5 bases and at J to 5 bases, leaving 5 bases not matched to a gene. The length of the CDR3 is 15 residues. The CDR3 bases are TGTGCCAGCAGCCGTAGCGGGAGGGCCAACAATGAGCAGTTCTTC. It encodes CASSRSGRANNEQFF.

The chain couples TRBV12-5 to TRBJ1-5; TRBD1 is a possible D gene (6 bases). V was shortened by 8 bases and J by 7 bases, with 12 bases between the two germline ends. In germline, CDR1 is LGHNT, CDR2 FRNRAP. The CDR3 has 12 residues. The CDR3 DNA is TGTGCTAGTTCAGAGGGGGGCCAGCCCCAGCATTTT. Its protein is CASSEGGQPQHF.

This clonotype came up a few times. The chain links TRBV2 to TRBJ2-4; D may match TRBD1 or TRBD2 (5 bases each). Germline CDR1 is SNHLY and CDR2 is FYNNEI. V lost 7 bases, J lost 7 bases, and 14 bases lay in between. This CDR3 has 13 residues. In DNA form, the CDR3 reads TGTGCCAGCATTGGGGGAAGAGGGAACATTCAGTACTTC. This sequence encodes CASIGGRGNIQYF.

This clonotype was found many times. This chain uses TRBV11-2 with TRBJ2-4; TRBD1 matches at 11 bases. V was clipped by 0 bases and J by 9 bases; unmatched bases: 10. This CDR3 is 17 amino acids long. Germline assignment: CDR1 SGHAT and CDR2 FQNNGV. CDR3 nucleotide sequence: TGTGCCAGCAGCTTAGAGCGGGGACAGGGGGTCGGCGGCATTCAGTACTTC. Protein sequence: CASSLERGQGVGGIQYF. The variable domain in full, completed from reference TRBV11-2 and TRBJ2-4, reads EAGVAQSPRYKIIEKRQSVAFWCNPISGHATLYWYQQILGQGPKLLIQFQNNGVVDDSQLPKDRFSAERLKGVDSTLKIQPAKLEDSAVYLCASSLERGQGVGGIQYFGAGTRLSVL.

This clonotype has at least ten counts. The genes are TRBV6-2 or TRBV6-3 and TRBJ2-7; D unclear. This CDR3 comprises 13 residues. Germline loops: CDR1 MNHEY, CDR2 SVGEGT. V was shortened by 6 bases and J by 4 bases, with 13 bases between the two germline ends. This CDR3 reads CASSRGEHYEQYF. The DNA for the CDR3 is TGTGCCAGCAGCCGCGGAGAGCATTACGAGCAGTACTTC.

In this sample, this clonotype turned up many times. The genes are TRBV12-3 or TRBV12-4 and TRBJ1-1; maybe TRBD1 (5 bases). The V end was cut by 5 bases, the J end by 7 bases, with 8 bases between. The CDR3 is 11 residues long. CDR3 residues: CASSGTGEAFF. The CDR3 region has the DNA TGTGCCAGCAGTGGGACGGGTGAAGCTTTCTTT.